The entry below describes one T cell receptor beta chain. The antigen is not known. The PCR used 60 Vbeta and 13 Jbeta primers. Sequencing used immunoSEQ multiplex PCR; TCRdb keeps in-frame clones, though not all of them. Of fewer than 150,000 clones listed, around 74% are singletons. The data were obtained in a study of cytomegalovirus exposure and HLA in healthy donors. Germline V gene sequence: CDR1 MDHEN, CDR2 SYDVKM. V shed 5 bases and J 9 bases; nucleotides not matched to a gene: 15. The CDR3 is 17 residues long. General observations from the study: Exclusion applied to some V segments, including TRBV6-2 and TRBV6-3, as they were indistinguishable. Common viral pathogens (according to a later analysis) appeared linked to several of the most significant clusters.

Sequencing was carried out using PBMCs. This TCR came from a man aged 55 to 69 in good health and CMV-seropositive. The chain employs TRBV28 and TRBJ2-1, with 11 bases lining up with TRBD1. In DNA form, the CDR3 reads TGTGCCAGCAGTCCCCGGTCGGGGGACAGGGGGTTCGGTGAGCAGTTCTTC. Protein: CASSPRSGDRGFGEQFF. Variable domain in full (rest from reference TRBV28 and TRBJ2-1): DVKVTQSSRYLVKRTGEKVFLECVQDMDHENMFWYRQDPGLGLRLIYFSYDVKMKEKGDIPEGYSVSREKKERFSLILESASTNQTSMYLCASSPRSGDRGFGEQFFGPGTRLTVL.